Listed below are T cell receptor beta chains from one sample, sequenced in a study of regulatory T cells in long-lasting Graves disease. TCRdb processed the multiplex PCR reads anew with MiXCR; each CDR3 protein has one entry. The table records over 500,000 distinct CDR3 sequences, roughly 16% of them present only once. The data also belong to a second study, concerning T cells in Graves' hyperthyroidism and ophthalmopathy.

The material sequenced was peripheral blood mononuclear cells (PBMCs), taken at new diagnosis, from a patient treated with antithyroid drugs. The receptors were gathered from a woman aged 25 to 39 with Graves disease. Each CDR3 is given with its conserved first and last residue. The order of the fields is clone size, J gene, D gene, V gene, CDR3 DNA, CDR3 protein. A D gene is named only where the DNA matches it firmly. Size tells how often a clone was seen (once, few, many) or the class of an expanded clone, and some rows leave it out.

many | TRBJ2-1 | . | TRBV11-2 | TGTGCCAGCAGATTGACAGGACTACCTAATGAGCAGTTCTTC | CASRLTGLPNEQFF
many | TRBJ1-4 | . | TRBV20-1 | TGCAGTGCTAATCTGTACGGGGGAGATGAAAAACTGTTTTTT | CSANLYGGDEKLFF
. | TRBJ2-3 | . | TRBV2 | TGTGCCAGCAGTCACTTTCGCGGGTTTACCCCAGATACGCAGTATTTT | CASSHFRGFTPDTQYF
few | TRBJ1-6 | . | TRBV20-1 | TGCAGTGCTAGGTTGGACGGGAATAATTCACCCCTCCACTTT | CSARLDGNNSPLHF
. | TRBJ2-1 | . | TRBV3-1 | TGTGCCAGCAGCGACCGGTATTCCGGGCCTAGAAATGAGCAGTTCTTC | CASSDRYSGPRNEQFF
many | TRBJ2-7 | . | TRBV2 | TGTGCCAGCAGAAGCCAGGCCTACGAGCAGTACTTC | CASRSQAYEQYF
many | TRBJ1-1 | TRBD1 | TRBV28 | TGTGCCAGCAGTTTATTCTCAGGGGGCGTTCTTTTTAAGGGGGCTTTCTTT | CASSLFSGGVLFKGAFF
. | TRBJ1-4 | . | TRBV20-1 | TGCAGTGCTAGAGTCGGTGAGCATGAAAAACTGTTTTTT | CSARVGEHEKLFF
many | TRBJ1-4 | . | TRBV7-9 | TGTGCCAGCAGCTCCGGGACGGTGGGGAATGAAAAACTGTTTTTT | CASSSGTVGNEKLFF
few | TRBJ1-2 | . | TRBV5-1 | TGCGCCAGTTTCCGGGACTTCCTTACTAACTATGGCTACACCTTC | CASFRDFLTNYGYTF
. | TRBJ1-1 | . | TRBV20-1 | TGCAGTGCTAGTCAAACTGAAGAAGCTTTCTTT | CSASQTEEAFF
many | TRBJ2-1 | TRBD2 | TRBV2 | TGTGCCTGCATACGGGTTCAGGCGGGAGGGACCTACAATGAGCAGTTCTTC | CACIRVQAGGTYNEQFF
. | TRBJ1-6 | . | TRBV15 | TGTGCCACCAGCTCACGACAGGATTCACCCCTCCACTTT | CATSSRQDSPLHF
many | TRBJ1-1 | . | TRBV12-3/TRBV12-4 | TGTGCCAGCAGTCCCGGTTTGGGCCATGAAGCTTTCTTT | CASSPGLGHEAFF
. | TRBJ2-3 | . | TRBV5-4 | TGTGCCTTTACGATGGAGAATACGCAGTATTTT | CAFTMENTQYF
. | TRBJ2-3 | TRBD2 | TRBV6-1 | TGTGCCAGCGGGGGGACTAGCGGGAGGGATACGCAGTATTTT | CASGGTSGRDTQYF
. | TRBJ1-4 | . | TRBV7-9 | TGTGCCAGCAGCCGCGGGGGGGGCAAAGGTGAAAAACTGTTTTTT | CASSRGGGKGEKLFF
many | TRBJ1-2 | . | TRBV12-3/TRBV12-4 | TGTGCCAGCAGTTTAGGACCGGGTGGCTACACCTTC | CASSLGPGGYTF
few | TRBJ2-5 | . | TRBV3-1 | TGTGCCAGCAGCCAAGCGTTCCTACTACAAGAGACCCAGTACTTC | CASSQAFLLQETQYF
many | TRBJ2-7 | . | TRBV6-5 | TGTGCCAGCAGTTACTCCCGGAACCCAACCTACGAGCAGTACTTC | CASSYSRNPTYEQYF
few | TRBJ1-1 | . | TRBV9 | TGTGCCAGCAGCCGGGGGCAGCAGAACACTGAAGCTTTCTTT | CASSRGQQNTEAFF
few | TRBJ1-1 | TRBD1 | TRBV5-6 | TGTGCCAGCAGTCGGGACAGGGGGCCTGAAGCTTTCTTT | CASSRDRGPEAFF
few | TRBJ2-7 | . | TRBV19 | TGTGCCAGTAGTATTCTGGGGGCTTACTACGAGCAGTACTTC | CASSILGAYYEQYF
many | TRBJ2-5 | . | TRBV2 | TGTGCCACAGAGAGGCGGTACCAAGAGACCCAGTACTTC | CATERRYQETQYF
many | TRBJ1-1 | . | TRBV12-3/TRBV12-4 | TGTGCCAGCAGTAAATGGCCGAAAGCCTCTGTAGCTTTCTTT | CASSKWPKASVAFF
many | TRBJ1-4 | . | TRBV20-1 | TGCAGTGCTCCAGTCGGGACAACTAATGAAAAACTGTTTTTT | CSAPVGTTNEKLFF
many | TRBJ2-1 | . | TRBV12-3/TRBV12-4 | TGTGCCAGCAGTTGGGTCAGGGAAGGTGAGCAGTTCTTC | CASSWVREGEQFF
many | TRBJ2-2 | . | TRBV10-2 | TGCGCCAGCAGTGCCCGGGACACCGGGGAGCTGTTTTTT | CASSARDTGELFF
many | TRBJ1-1 | . | TRBV28 | TGTGCCAGCGGCGCGTCGGGGGGGCTGAACACTGAAGCTTTCTTT | CASGASGGLNTEAFF
few | TRBJ2-4 | TRBD2 | TRBV27 | TGTGCCAGCAGCTCAATACTAGCGGAAAAAAACATTCAGTACTTC | CASSSILAEKNIQYF
. | TRBJ2-5 | TRBD1 | TRBV5-1 | TGCGCCAGCAGCTCGTCAGGGACAGCTCAAGAGACCCAGTACTTC | CASSSSGTAQETQYF
many | TRBJ1-2 | . | TRBV29-1 | TGCAGCGTTGAAGCGGGTGGACTGTCGGCGGGTGGAGGCTACACCTTC | CSVEAGGLSAGGGYTF
. | TRBJ2-7 | . | TRBV2 | TGTGTCAGCAAACTAGAGGCAACCTACGAGCAGTACTTC | CVSKLEATYEQYF
many | TRBJ1-2 | . | TRBV30 | TGTGCCTGGAGTGTACGACAGCGGGGTAGCACCTTC | CAWSVRQRGSTF
. | TRBJ2-2 | TRBD1 | TRBV20-1 | TGCAGTGCTAGGGGGCAAGGACAGGGGGCAGGCGGGGAGCTGTTTTTT | CSARGQGQGAGGELFF
many | TRBJ1-5 | . | TRBV6-2/TRBV6-3 | TGTGCCAGCAGCCCTACTTATAGCAATCAGCCCCAGCATTTT | CASSPTYSNQPQHF
many | TRBJ1-1 | . | TRBV6-2/TRBV6-3 | TGTGCCAGCAGTGTTTGGCAGGAGGCGTATGAAGCTTTCTTT | CASSVWQEAYEAFF
many | TRBJ1-5 | . | TRBV6-1 | TGTGCCAGCAGTGACGAGGACAGCCCGGGGTTCCCCCAGCATTTT | CASSDEDSPGFPQHF
. | TRBJ2-1 | . | TRBV20-1 | TGCAGTGCTCCATTGGGGAAGTCCTACAATGAGCAGTTCTTC | CSAPLGKSYNEQFF
many | TRBJ2-1 | . | TRBV28 | TGTGCCAGCAGTTTAGCTCAATACAATGAGCAGTTCTTC | CASSLAQYNEQFF
. | TRBJ2-7 | . | TRBV7-9 | TGTGCCAGCAGCGCGCCGGGACAAGGACTCTACGAGCAGTACTTC | CASSAPGQGLYEQYF
. | TRBJ1-5 | . | TRBV18 | TGTGCCAGCTCACCACGGATACGACAAGGGAGCGGGCAGCCCCAGCATTTT | CASSPRIRQGSGQPQHF
. | TRBJ1-5 | . | TRBV5-1 | TGCGCCAGCAGCTTGTACGCAGGGTCTAATCAGCCCCAGCATTTT | CASSLYAGSNQPQHF
many | TRBJ2-1 | . | TRBV20-1 | TGCAGTGCTAGAGGGGCTGCACCCTACAATGAGCAGTTCTTC | CSARGAAPYNEQFF
few | TRBJ1-2 | . | TRBV29-1 | TGCAGCGTTCGTTCCGGGAGCAATGGCTACACCTTC | CSVRSGSNGYTF
many | TRBJ1-1 | . | TRBV29-1 | TGCAGCGTAACTCCCCAGGGGATAAACACTGAAGCTTTCTTT | CSVTPQGINTEAFF
few | TRBJ2-4 | TRBD1 | TRBV5-8 | TGTGCCAGCAGCTTGGAGGGACAGGGGCCCCCTAAGTACTTC | CASSLEGQGPPKYF
. | TRBJ2-7 | . | TRBV7-9 | TGTGCCAGCAGCTTGGGAGGTCTCGCCGGCGAGCAGTACTTC | CASSLGGLAGEQYF
many | TRBJ2-2 | . | TRBV19 | TGTGCCAGTAGTGTAACCAAGGGCACCGGGGAGCTGTTTTTT | CASSVTKGTGELFF
. | TRBJ2-1 | TRBD2 | TRBV18 | TGTGCCAGCCGGACTAGCGGGAGTCATGAGCAGTTCTTC | CASRTSGSHEQFF
many | TRBJ2-1 | TRBD2 | TRBV7-2 | TGTGCCAGCAGCTCTACTAGCGGGAGGGCTCTCCCCTACAATGAGCAGTTCTTC | CASSSTSGRALPYNEQFF
few | TRBJ2-5 | . | TRBV3-1 | TGTGCCAGCAGCCAAGTCATCGAGACCCAGTACTTC | CASSQVIETQYF
once | TRBJ2-7 | TRBD1 | TRBV19 | TGTGCCAGTAGTACCCGACAGGGCGTCTACGAGCAGTACTTC | CASSTRQGVYEQYF
many | TRBJ2-7 | . | TRBV12-3/TRBV12-4 | TGTGCCAGCAGTTTGGCATTTGGAGCCTACGAGCAGTACTTC | CASSLAFGAYEQYF